This T cell receptor beta chain is from a study of shared clonotypes between healthy human individuals. Study findings and constraints: Generally, naive subsets came out with larger estimated richness than memory subsets. Relative to clonotypes present in all four donors, those not shared had lower generation probabilities.

Remarks on this clone: Its antigen remains unidentified.

Assay: immunoSEQ multiplex PCR; the TCRdb copy retains only in-frame clones and omits some. The sample has over a million clones, roughly 95% seen once; the top ten hold approximately 1.1%. Germline-derived CDR1 and CDR2 are SGHRS and YFSETQ. Trimming took 2 bases from V and 7 from J; bases not matched to a gene: 9. The CDR3 consists of 17 residues. The chain is built from TRBV5-1 and TRBJ2-1; 13 bases fit TRBD2. The receptor's source is a man aged 30 to 39 in good health. The sequencing input was naive CD4+ T cells sorted from blood. Described subset: CD45RA+ positively selected. The DNA of the CDR3 is TGCGCCAGCAGCTTCTATTGGTCGGGACTAGCGGGGAATGAGCAGTTCTTC. Protein sequence: CASSFYWSGLAGNEQFF.